Below are 25 T cell receptor beta chains sequenced from a single sample in a study of CD8 T cells in ankylosing spondylitis. TCRdb ran MiXCR on the 5' RACE reads and lists one entry per CDR3 protein. The sample carries around 150,000 distinct CDR3 sequences, about 17% recorded once. Material for sequencing was blood, either unsorted or a sorted T cell fraction (not recorded which). These receptors were collected from a male donor with ankylosing spondylitis or in good health (not recorded which).

This clonotype has ten or more counts. The chain uses TRBV10-2 and TRBJ2-7, with D perhaps matching TRBD1 (8 bases). V was cut by 0 bases and J by 5 bases, with 14 bases left in between. Germline assignment: CDR1 WSHSY and CDR2 SAAADI. This CDR3 is built from 15 residues. CDR3 nucleotides: TGCGCCAGCAGTGAGTCCAACAGGGGGGGCCACGAGCAGTACTTC. It codes for CASSESNRGGHEQYF.

This clonotype was counted many times. The rearrangement links TRBV27 to TRBJ2-3; 10 bases fit TRBD2. This CDR3 comprises 16 residues. CDR1 is MNHEY and CDR2 is SMNVEV in the germline V gene (reference sequence). J gave up 4 bases and V 5 bases, and 9 bases lay outside the gene matches. Written as DNA, the CDR3 is TGTGCCAGCAGTCCGTTGACTAGCGGGTACCCAGATACGCAGTATTTT. Its translation: CASSPLTSGYPDTQYF.

The chain is built from TRBV27 and TRBJ2-1, with D tentatively TRBD1 (5 bases). The CDR3 length is 13 residues. The V and J ends lost 5 bases and 10 bases respectively, with 15 bases between them. Germline-derived CDR1 and CDR2 are MNHEY and SMNVEV (reference sequence). CDR3 loop: CASSPGLHREQFF. CDR3 coding DNA: TGTGCCAGCAGTCCGGGCCTCCACAGGGAGCAGTTCTTC.

This clonotype was found many times. The chain is built from TRBV5-1 and TRBJ1-4; 7 bases are a match to TRBD1. V shed 3 bases and J 2 bases; nucleotides not matched to a gene: 1. Germline V CDR1 and CDR2: SGHRS, YFSETQ. This CDR3 spans 14 amino acids. The CDR3 reads CASSSDRTNEKLFF. CDR3 DNA: TGCGCCAGCAGCTCGGACAGGACTAATGAAAAACTGTTTTTT.

Only a few counts were recorded for this clonotype. The rearrangement joins TRBV28 to TRBJ2-5; 7 nucleotides match TRBD1. The ends lost 5 bases at V and 1 base at J; junction bases unmatched: 4. The CDR3 sequence is 14 residues long. Germline V gives CDR1 MDHEN, CDR2 SYDVKM. The CDR3 nucleotides read TGTGCCAGCAGTACTCGGGACAGCCAAGAGACCCAGTACTTC. Translation: CASSTRDSQETQYF.

This clonotype was counted many times. This sequence joins TRBV12-3 or TRBV12-4 and TRBJ2-1; TRBD2 agrees at 10 bases. V was pared by 3 bases and J by 8 bases, with 7 bases of the junction left unmatched. The CDR3 runs to 15 residues. The CDR3 reads CASSFASGRADEQFF. CDR3 bases: TGTGCCAGCAGTTTCGCGAGCGGGAGGGCAGATGAGCAGTTCTTC.

The chain carries TRBV27 and TRBJ2-2, with unresolved D. Trimming stripped 5 bases from V and 5 bases from J, with 12 bases between. CDR1 and CDR2 from the germline V gene are MNHEY and SMNVEV (reference sequence). There are 14 residues in the CDR3. In DNA form, the CDR3 reads TGTGCCAGCAGTCCGGCAGGTCGTACCGGGGAGCTGTTTTTT. As protein: CASSPAGRTGELFF.

This clonotype was seen ten or more times. The chain couples TRBV10-1 to TRBJ2-1, with 7 bases identical to TRBD2. Per the germline V gene, CDR1 is WNHNN and CDR2 is SYGVQD (reference sequence). There are 16 residues in the CDR3. V trimming: 3 bases; J trimming: 7 bases; junction bases outside the gene matches: 12. For the CDR3, the DNA is TGCGCCAGCAGTGATATACGGCTAGCGGAGAGGAATGAGCAGTTCTTC. Translated, it gives CASSDIRLAERNEQFF.

This clonotype was seen ten or more times. This rearrangement joins TRBV4-1 to TRBJ2-5, with TRBD2 matching over 13 bases. The germline CDR1 and CDR2 sequences are MGHRA and YSYEKL. Trimming removed 1 base from V and 5 bases from J; junction bases left unmatched: 1. This CDR3 spans 15 amino acids. Here the CDR3 DNA reads TGCGCCAGCAGCCAAGGGACTAGCGGGAGTGAGACCCAGTACTTC. Its translation is CASSQGTSGSETQYF.

This clonotype was recorded many times. The chain is built from TRBV10-1 and TRBJ2-7; the D is unclear. The germline CDR1 and CDR2 sequences are WNHNN and SYGVQD (reference sequence). V was clipped by 0 bases and J by 5 bases, with 5 bases between them. This CDR3 has 12 residues. The chain's CDR3 is CASSESVNEQYF. The CDR3 DNA reads TGCGCCAGCAGTGAGTCTGTGAACGAGCAGTACTTC.

Concerning this clonotype: With a much larger clone just one base away, this may be a read error. The gene calls are TRBV5-1 and TRBJ2-1, with D tentatively TRBD2 (6 bases). This CDR3 has 17 amino acids. Per germline, CDR1 SGHRS and CDR2 YFSETQ. CDR3 loop: CVSSLESGTFAANEQFF. CDR3 bases: TGCGTCAGCAGCTTGGAATCCGGGACTTTCGCAGCCAATGAGCAGTTCTTC.

This chain uses TRBV5-1 with TRBJ2-5; TRBD2 matches at 10 bases. This CDR3 has 15 residues. V shed 4 bases, J shed 2 bases, and the junction held 5 bases outside the gene matches. Germline lookup yields CDR1 SGHRS and CDR2 YFSETQ. The CDR3 region has the DNA TGCGCCAGCAGCGAACTAGCGGGGTTACAAGAGACCCAGTACTTC. Residues: CASSELAGLQETQYF.

This clonotype occurred a few times. The chain is built from TRBV30 and TRBJ1-5; D unresolved. Germline values: CDR1 GTSNPN, CDR2 SVGIG (reference sequence). The CDR3 totals 13 residues. V shed 0 bases and J shed 4 bases, with 7 bases lying between them. CDR3: CAWSVGMNQPQHF. The DNA for the CDR3 is TGTGCCTGGAGTGTAGGAATGAATCAGCCCCAGCATTTT.

This clonotype was picked up a small number of times. The chain recombines TRBV5-1 with TRBJ2-4; no clear D. The CDR3 length is 14 residues. V was shortened by 2 bases and J by 3 bases, with 9 bases between the two germline ends. Germline V gene sequence: CDR1 SGHRS, CDR2 YFSETQ. The CDR3 DNA sequence: TGCGCCAGCAGCTTTGGCAACCGCAAAAACATTCAGTACTTC. Translation: CASSFGNRKNIQYF. The full variable domain, in which reference TRBV5-1 and TRBJ2-4 provide the parts outside the CDR3, is KAGVTQTPRYLIKTRGQQVTLSCSPISGHRSVSWYQQTPGQGLQFLFEYFSETQRNKGNFPGRFSGRQFSNSRSEMNVSTLELGDSALYLCASSFGNRKNIQYFGAGTRLSVL.

In its sample, this clonotype was seen many times. In nucleotides, the CDR3 is TGCAGTGCTCGAACCGTGGGACAGTTGGTAGGGGAGCTGTTTTTT. As protein: CSARTVGQLVGELFF. The rearrangement links TRBV20-1 to TRBJ2-2; 7 bases are shared with TRBD1. The germline gives CDR1 DFQATT, CDR2 SNEGSKA (reference sequence). J gave up 8 bases and V 5 bases, and 14 bases lay outside the gene matches. The CDR3 covers 15 residues.

The V call is TRBV29-1, the J call TRBJ2-7; D gene uncertain. The CDR3 contains 11 residues. Germline CDR1 is SQVTM and CDR2 is ANQGSEA. Trimming removed 4 bases from V and 3 bases from J, with 7 bases in between. The CDR3 loop is CSVALNYEQYF. The CDR3 DNA is TGCAGCGTTGCATTGAACTACGAGCAGTACTTC.

This clonotype was counted at least ten times. V gene TRBV20-1 combines with J gene TRBJ1-2, with D possibly matching TRBD1 (6 bases). This CDR3 contains 14 residues. V lost 0 bases and J lost 6, with 14 bases in between. Germline V lookup: CDR1 DFQATT, CDR2 SNEGSKA (reference sequence). CDR3 coding DNA: TGCAGTGCTAGAGAACCAGGGGCTTCGGATGGCTACACCTTC. Protein sequence: CSAREPGASDGYTF.

The V call is TRBV3-1, the J call TRBJ1-1; no firm D call. Per the germline V gene, CDR1 is LGHDT and CDR2 is YNNKEL (reference sequence). The CDR3 has 12 residues. Trimming took 0 bases from V and 2 from J, leaving 1 base between them. The CDR3 DNA reads TGTGCCAGCAGCCAAGATAACACTGAAGCTTTCTTT. It yields the protein CASSQDNTEAFF. The entire variable domain, with the rest obtained from reference TRBV3-1 and TRBJ1-1, is as follows: DTAVSQTPKYLVTQMGNDKSIKCEQNLGHDTMYWYKQDSKKFLKIMFSYNNKELIINETVPNRFSPKSPDKAHLNLHINSLELGDSAVYFCASSQDNTEAFFGQGTRLTVV.

This clonotype came up a few times. The J gene is TRBJ1-5, the V gene TRBV18; maybe TRBD1 (5 bases). CDR3 length: 13 amino acids. Germline V gene data show CDR1 as KGHSH and CDR2 as LQKENI. Trimming pared 3 bases from V and 9 bases from J, leaving 12 bases between. In DNA form, the CDR3 reads TGTGCCAGCTCACCCATCGAGGGGCGGCCCCAGCATTTT. It is translated as CASSPIEGRPQHF.

The chain has TRBV3-1 and TRBJ2-2, with TRBD2 identical over 8 bases. The junction had 4 bases not matched to a gene; V was cut back by 4 bases and J by 3 bases. The CDR3 covers 15 residues. CDR1 LGHDT and CDR2 YNNKEL come from the germline V gene (reference sequence). The CDR3 loop is CASSPSGSDTGELFF. CDR3 nucleotides: TGTGCCAGCAGCCCAAGCGGGAGCGACACCGGGGAGCTGTTTTTT.

This clonotype appeared many times. This rearrangement joins TRBV5-1 to TRBJ2-3, with TRBD2 matching 9 bases. CDR1 and CDR2 (germline): SGHRS, YFSETQ. This CDR3 region has 16 residues. J gave up 2 bases and V 4 bases, and 8 bases lay outside the gene matches. The CDR3 region is CASSRVAGEATDTQYF. CDR3 DNA: TGCGCCAGCAGCAGAGTAGCGGGAGAGGCCACAGATACGCAGTATTTT.

This clonotype was picked up many times. This CDR3 is CSASRLADTDTQYF. CDR3 nucleotides: TGCAGTGCTAGCCGACTAGCGGACACAGATACGCAGTATTTT. The chain employs TRBV20-1 and TRBJ2-3, with 9 bases aligning to TRBD2. The CDR3 runs 14 residues. V lost 3 bases, J lost 2 bases, and 3 bases stayed unmatched. CDR1 and CDR2 (germline): DFQATT, SNEGSKA (reference sequence).

The CDR3 nucleotides are TGTGCCAGCAGCCATTTGGACAATGAGCAGTTCTTC. Protein sequence: CASSHLDNEQFF. The genes are TRBV4-2 and TRBJ2-1; D is unresolved. The V and J ends lost 3 bases and 5 bases respectively, with 5 bases between them. CDR1 and CDR2 from the germline V gene are LGHNA and YNFKEQ. CDR3 length equals 12 residues.

The chain couples TRBV6-5 to TRBJ2-5; D is ambiguous. The germline V gene encodes CDR1 MNHEY and CDR2 SVGAGI. This CDR3 is 13 amino acids long. V was pared by 0 bases and J by 5 bases, with 7 bases between. The CDR3 DNA follows: TGTGCCAGCAGTTACTCGACGAGGGAGACCCAGTACTTC. Its translation: CASSYSTRETQYF.

This clonotype was recorded at least ten times. A read error may account for a junction end that differs from germline. The rearrangement uses TRBV20-1 and TRBJ2-7; D is unclear. The CDR3 contains 11 residues. Germline V gives CDR1 DFQATT, CDR2 SNEGSKA (reference sequence). CDR3 nucleotides: TGCAGTGCTGGAGATTCCTACGAGCAGTACTTC. Translated: CSAGDSYEQYF.